Reported below is one T cell receptor (beta chain). This CDR3 comprises 15 residues. With V trimmed by 0 bases and J by 8 bases, 6 bases remained unmatched. Germline V gives CDR1 SGHRS, CDR2 YFSETQ. These data come from a study of blood T cell repertoires in COVID-19. Study context: Sources were T cells, B-cell-depleted T cells, or PBMCs; the material itself was cDNA or gDNA.

Authors' data handling: Amplifying reference gene primers gave estimates of nucleated cell counts. Profiling relied on immunoSEQ multiplex PCR, and the TCRdb table lists in-frame clones only, not all of them. V and J calls and clone size are given by that table; D and trimming were obtained from the DNA. The sample records tens of thousands of clones, around 84% being singletons. The sequenced material came from peripheral blood. The sequence was collected from a man aged 45-65 years with acute or convalescent COVID-19. This chain joins TRBV5-1 and TRBJ2-1; TRBD1 matches at 9 bases. The CDR3 DNA follows: TGCGCCAGCAGCTTGGGGGACAGGGAAGTTGATGAGCAGTTCTTC. This encodes CASSLGDREVDEQFF.